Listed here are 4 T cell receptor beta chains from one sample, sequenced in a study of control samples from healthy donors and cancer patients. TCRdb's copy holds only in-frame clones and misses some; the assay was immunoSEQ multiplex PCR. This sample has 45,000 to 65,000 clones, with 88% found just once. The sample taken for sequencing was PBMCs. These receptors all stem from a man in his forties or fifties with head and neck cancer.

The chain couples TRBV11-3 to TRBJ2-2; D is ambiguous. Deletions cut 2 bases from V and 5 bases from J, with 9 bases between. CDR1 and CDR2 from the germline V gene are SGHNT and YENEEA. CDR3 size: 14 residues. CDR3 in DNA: TGTGCCAGCAGCTTATCAGTACGTACCGGGGAGCTGTTTTTT. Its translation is CASSLSVRTGELFF. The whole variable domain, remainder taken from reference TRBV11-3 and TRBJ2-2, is EAGVVQSPRYKIIEKKQPVAFWCNPISGHNTLYWYLQNLGQGPELLIRYENEEAVDDSQLPKDRFSAERLKGVDSTLKIQPAELGDSAVYLCASSLSVRTGELFFGEGSRLTVL.

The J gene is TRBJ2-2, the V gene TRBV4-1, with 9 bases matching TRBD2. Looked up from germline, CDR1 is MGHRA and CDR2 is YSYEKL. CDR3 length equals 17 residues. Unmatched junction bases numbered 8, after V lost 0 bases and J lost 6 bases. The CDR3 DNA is TGCGCCAGCAGCCAAGATTCGCGGGGGGGCATAGCCGGGGAGCTGTTTTTT. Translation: CASSQDSRGGIAGELFF.

The CDR3 DNA is TGTGCCAGCAGCCTTACTAGCGGGGGAGAGACCCAGTACTTC. It specifies CASSLTSGGETQYF. The rearrangement joins TRBV6-2 or TRBV6-3 to TRBJ2-5; 11 bases are shared with TRBD2. CDR1 MNHEY and CDR2 SVGEGT come from the germline V gene. V gave up 6 bases and J gave up 4 bases; unmatched junction bases: 4. The CDR3 is made up of 14 amino acids.

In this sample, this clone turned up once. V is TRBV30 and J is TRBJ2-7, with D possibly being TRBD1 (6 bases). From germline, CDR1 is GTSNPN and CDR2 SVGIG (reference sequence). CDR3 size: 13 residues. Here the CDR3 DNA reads TGTGCTTCCATACAGGGACCCTACTACGAGCAGTACTTC. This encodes CASIQGPYYEQYF.